The sequence of this T cell receptor beta chain was determined in a study of cytomegalovirus exposure and HLA in healthy donors. The CDR3 sequence is 12 residues long. Germline values: CDR1 SQVTM, CDR2 ANQGSEA. Trimming left V 6 bases short and J 7 bases short, with 15 bases between. In the PCR, 60 Vbeta and 13 Jbeta primers were used. The method was immunoSEQ multiplex PCR; TCRdb's version includes in-frame clones alone and lacks a portion of them. The data contain 160,000 or so clones, just over 75% of them singletons. The J gene is TRBJ1-2, the V gene TRBV29-1; D is unclear. Specimen: PBMCs. The sequence derives from a man in his forties in good health and CMV-seronegative. CDR3 bases: TGCAGCGTCTCTCCCCGGGGATTTGGCTACACCTTC. It yields the protein CSVSPRGFGYTF.